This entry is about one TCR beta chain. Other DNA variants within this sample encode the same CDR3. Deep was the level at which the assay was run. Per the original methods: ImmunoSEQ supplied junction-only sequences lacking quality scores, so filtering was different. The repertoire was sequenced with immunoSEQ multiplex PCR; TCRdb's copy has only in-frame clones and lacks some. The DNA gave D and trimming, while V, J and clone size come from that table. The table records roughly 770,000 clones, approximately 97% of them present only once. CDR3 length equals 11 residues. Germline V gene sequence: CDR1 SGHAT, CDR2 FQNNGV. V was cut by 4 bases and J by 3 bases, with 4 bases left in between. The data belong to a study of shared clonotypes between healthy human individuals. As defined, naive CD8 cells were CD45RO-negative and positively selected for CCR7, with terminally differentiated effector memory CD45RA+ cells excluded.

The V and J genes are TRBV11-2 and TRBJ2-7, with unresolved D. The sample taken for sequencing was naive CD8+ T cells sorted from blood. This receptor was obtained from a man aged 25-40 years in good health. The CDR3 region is CASSSSYEQYF. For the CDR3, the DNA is TGTGCCAGCAGCTCGAGCTACGAGCAGTACTTC.